The sequence of this TCR beta chain was determined in a study of tissue T cells after allogeneic stem cell transplantation. Notes on the study in general: The study did not identify alloreactive or antigen-specific tissue TCRs, and some clones might be persisting host cells. Anatomically similar tissues had similar TCR repertoires within each patient. Across patients, clones rarely overlapped, yet motif clusters were shared tissue-specifically.

Profiled with immunoSEQ multiplex PCR; TCRdb holds only in-frame clones, not every one. Of about 12,000 clones in the sample, 70% were seen once. Points on this clone: Its antigen is still unknown.

The V and J ends lost 0 bases and 8 bases respectively, with 17 bases between them. This CDR3 contains 16 residues. From germline, CDR1 is SGHRS and CDR2 YFSETQ. This rearrangement joins TRBV5-1 to TRBJ1-4; no firm D call. The receptor comes from a woman between 18 and 55 years old with breast cancer. The specimen comprised tissue from the right colon, sampled at autopsy. DNA of the CDR3: TGCGCCAGCAGCTTGGGTGCGTGGGATTCTGGCGAAAAACTGTTTTTT. This encodes CASSLGAWDSGEKLFF.